Listed here are 27 T cell receptor beta chains from one sample, sequenced in a study of blood T cell repertoires in COVID-19. Clones were sequenced by immunoSEQ multiplex PCR, and TCRdb holds only the in-frame ones, with some missing. The sample lists 40,000 to 50,000 clones, 90% seen once, with 3.5% to 4% in the top ten. Sequencing used peripheral blood. Receptors were obtained from a human donor in a cohort sampled during active COVID-19.

This chain uses TRBV24-1 with TRBJ2-7, with 13 bases lining up with TRBD2. V was clipped by 0 bases and J by 0 bases; unmatched bases: 4. Germline assignment: CDR1 KGHDR and CDR2 SFDVKD. The CDR3 loop spans 18 amino acids. Here the CDR3 reads CATSDLWTSGSPSYEQYF. The DNA for the CDR3 is TGTGCCACCAGTGATTTGTGGACTAGCGGGAGCCCCTCCTACGAGCAGTACTTC.

The genes are TRBV21-1 and TRBJ1-4. TRBV21-1 is noted as a pseudogene. This CDR3 is built from 15 residues. CDR3 loop: CASSTREGRNEKLFF. CDR3 nucleotides: TGTGCCAGCAGCACCCGGGAAGGGCGGAACGAAAAACTGTTTTTT.

V usage is TRBV4-1 and J usage is TRBJ2-1; 7 bases agree with TRBD2. CDR3 length: 16 residues. Germline CDR1 reads MGHRA; CDR2 reads YSYEKL. V lost 4 bases to trimming and J lost 3 bases; unmatched junction nucleotides: 9. The CDR3 loop reads CASSPQGLLGYNEQFF. For the CDR3, the DNA is TGCGCCAGCAGCCCCCAGGGACTACTGGGCTACAATGAGCAGTTCTTC.

The CDR3 DNA is TGTGCCAGTAGTATGTCTAACAATGAGCAGTTCTTC. It specifies CASSMSNNEQFF. The chain is built from TRBV19 and TRBJ2-1; unclear D gene. The CDR3 is made up of 12 amino acids. V was pared by 3 bases and J by 5 bases, with 5 bases between. Per the germline V gene, CDR1 is LNHDA and CDR2 is SQIVND (reference sequence).

The chain uses TRBV29-1 and TRBJ2-3, with 11 bases aligning to TRBD2. This CDR3 has 13 residues. Per germline, CDR1 SQVTM and CDR2 ANQGSEA. The J segment lost 5 bases and the V segment lost 6 bases, leaving 4 bases of the junction unmatched. CDR3 DNA: TGCAGCGTGACTAGCGGGGTCAGAGATACGCAGTATTTT. Its translation is CSVTSGVRDTQYF.

The chain joins TRBV15 to TRBJ2-3, with D tentatively TRBD1 (6 bases). The CDR3 runs to 15 residues. CDR1 is LNHNV, CDR2 YYDKDF, per germline (reference sequence). Trimming cost V 0 bases and J 1 base, with 8 bases left between them. In DNA, the CDR3 is TGTGCCACCAGCAGAGATGGGGGCGGCACAGATACGCAGTATTTT. Encoded protein: CATSRDGGGTDTQYF.

V is TRBV2 and J is TRBJ2-2, with 7 bases identical to TRBD1. The V gene's germline CDR1 is SNHLY and CDR2 FYNNEI. Trimming cost V 6 bases and J 1 base; bases outside gene matches: 2. The CDR3 consists of 14 residues. CDR3 coding DNA: TGTGCCAGCAGGCAGGGGGAGAACACCGGGGAGCTGTTTTTT. This encodes CASRQGENTGELFF.

The chain couples TRBV7-2 to TRBJ1-1; D remains unclear. Germline assignment: CDR1 SGHTA and CDR2 FQGNSA. The CDR3 is 15 residues long. With 2 bases removed from V and 7 bases from J, the gap between germline ends came to 17 bases. CDR3 sequence: CASSLRLPGGVEAFF. For the CDR3, the DNA is TGTGCCAGCAGCTTAAGGCTGCCCGGAGGTGTTGAAGCTTTCTTT.

V usage is TRBV4-2 and J usage is TRBJ1-3; D is unresolved. The V end lost 0 bases, the J end lost 0 bases, and 9 bases lay between the germline ends. The CDR3 covers 16 residues. Germline CDR1 is LGHNA and CDR2 is YNFKEQ. The CDR3 bases are TGTGCCAGCAGCCAAGATCTCCCCAGCTCTGGAAACACCATATATTTT. This gives the protein CASSQDLPSSGNTIYF.

This clone has just one count. J is TRBJ2-7 and V is TRBV6-1, with 9 positions matching TRBD2. J gave up 1 base and V 1 base, and 2 bases lay outside the gene matches. CDR1 is MNHNS and CDR2 is SASEGT in the germline V gene. The CDR3 is 15 residues long. The CDR3 DNA reads TGTGCCAGCAGTGAAGGACTAGCGGAGTCCTACGAGCAGTACGTC. This sequence encodes CASSEGLAESYEQYV.

CDR3 sequence reads: CASSPQGGSTQETQYF. The DNA for the CDR3 is TGTGCCAGCAGCCCCCAGGGGGGCAGTACACAAGAGACCCAGTACTTC. The rearrangement joins TRBV7-8 to TRBJ2-5; D is perhaps TRBD1 (7 bases). The germline V gene encodes CDR1 SGHVS and CDR2 FQNEAQ. V gave up 5 bases and J gave up 2 bases, with 18 bases separating them. The CDR3 is made up of 16 amino acids.

V is TRBV9 and J is TRBJ1-2; D gene uncertain. V lost 0 bases and J 3 bases, leaving 9 bases between the germline ends. Germline values: CDR1 SGDLS, CDR2 YYNGEE. The CDR3 totals 14 residues. The CDR3, as DNA: TGTGCCAGCAGCGTAGAGGCAGGCTACTATGGCTACACCTTC. Its protein is CASSVEAGYYGYTF.

V usage is TRBV5-1 and J usage is TRBJ2-7; 7 bases match TRBD1. The germline V gene has CDR1 SGHRS and CDR2 YFSETQ. V was pared by 5 bases and J by 2 bases, with 4 bases of the junction left unmatched. The CDR3 has 13 amino acids. The CDR3 DNA follows: TGCGCCAGCAGGCGGCAGGGGGCCTACGAGCAGTACTTC. Translating gives CASRRQGAYEQYF.

The chain joins TRBV11-2 to TRBJ1-2; TRBD1 matches at 7 bases. The CDR3 length is 13 residues. Germline lookup yields CDR1 SGHAT and CDR2 FQNNGV. Unmatched junction bases numbered 4, after V lost 1 base and J lost 8 bases. DNA of the CDR3: TGTGCCAGCAGCTTAGGACAGGGTCTGGGCTACACCTTC. Encoded protein: CASSLGQGLGYTF.

The rearrangement links TRBV5-6 to TRBJ2-7; weak D call: TRBD2 (5 bases). There are 17 residues in the CDR3. V was shortened by 1 base and J by 7 bases, with 24 bases between the two germline ends. Germline V gives CDR1 SGHDT, CDR2 YYEEEE. This chain's CDR3 is CASSLYPANDISGEQYF. The CDR3 DNA reads as TGTGCCAGCAGCTTGTACCCAGCAAACGATATATCGGGGGAGCAGTACTTC.

The chain joins TRBV4-1 to TRBJ1-1; 11 bases align to TRBD1. The CDR3 covers 17 residues. Germline V lookup: CDR1 MGHRA, CDR2 YSYEKL. Trimming took 2 bases from V and 2 from J; bases not matched to a gene: 7. The CDR3 region is CASSQRDRGGDNTEAFF. The CDR3 coding sequence is TGCGCCAGCAGCCAACGGGACAGGGGGGGTGATAACACTGAAGCTTTCTTT.

The V call is TRBV2, the J call TRBJ2-6, with D perhaps matching TRBD1 (5 bases). The germline V gene encodes CDR1 SNHLY and CDR2 FYNNEI. V lost 2 bases, J lost 2 bases, and 10 bases lay in between. The CDR3 consists of 16 residues. Here the CDR3 reads CASSELLGAGANVLTF. The CDR3 DNA follows: TGTGCCAGCAGTGAACTTCTAGGGGCTGGGGCCAACGTCCTGACTTTC.

The V call is TRBV14, the J call TRBJ2-7; D is possibly TRBD1 (7 bases). The V end lost 1 base, the J end lost 1 base, and 11 bases lay between the germline ends. Per germline, CDR1 SGHDN and CDR2 FVKESK. This CDR3 is built from 15 residues. Written as DNA, the CDR3 is TGTGCCAGCAGCCAAGGGGCAGGGGGGTCCTACGAGCAGTACGTC. This translates into CASSQGAGGSYEQYV.

This clone was recorded only once. The rearrangement uses TRBV6-6 and TRBJ1-5, with 8 bases that match TRBD1. Germline values: CDR1 MNHNY, CDR2 SVGAGI (reference sequence). The CDR3 totals 15 residues. V was clipped by 6 bases and J by 1 base; unmatched bases: 5. CDR3 loop: CASRQTGASNQPQHF. The CDR3 coding sequence is TGTGCCAGCAGACAGACAGGGGCAAGCAATCAGCCCCAGCATTTT.

This chain uses TRBV7-9 with TRBJ2-3, with 9 bases matching TRBD1. The CDR3 is 16 residues long. V gave up 1 base and J gave up 4 bases; unmatched junction bases: 6. Germline V gene sequence: CDR1 SEHNR, CDR2 FQNEAQ (reference sequence). The chain's CDR3 is CASSLGAGTGPDTQYF. CDR3 coding DNA: TGTGCCAGCAGCTTAGGAGCCGGGACAGGGCCAGATACGCAGTATTTT.

This rearrangement joins TRBV20-1 to TRBJ2-5; D ambiguous. Trimming removed 4 bases from V and 5 bases from J, with 8 bases in between. The CDR3 is made up of 11 amino acids. The germline V gene encodes CDR1 DFQATT and CDR2 SNEGSKA (reference sequence). The CDR3 bases are TGCAGTGCTACCCCCGGGGAGACCCAGTACTTC. This sequence encodes CSATPGETQYF.

The chain joins TRBV7-3 to TRBJ2-1; D unresolved. In germline, CDR1 is SGHTA, CDR2 FQGTGA. This CDR3 has 14 residues. The V gene lost 5 bases and the J gene lost 2 bases, with 10 bases spanning the gap. Here the CDR3 reads CASSPKPPYNEQFF. For the CDR3, the DNA is TGTGCCAGCAGCCCCAAGCCCCCCTACAATGAGCAGTTCTTC.

The gene calls are TRBV27 and TRBJ1-1, with 7 bases matching TRBD1. V lost 0 bases, J lost 4 bases, and 8 bases stayed unmatched. CDR1 is MNHEY and CDR2 is SMNVEV in the germline V gene (reference sequence). The CDR3 length is 16 residues. The CDR3 nucleotides read TGTGCCAGCAGTTTATCGGGAATAGGGGGCTTCACTGAAGCTTTCTTT. Translation gives CASSLSGIGGFTEAFF.

This chain uses TRBV7-2 with TRBJ1-4, with 8 bases that match TRBD1. Germline CDR1 reads SGHTA; CDR2 reads FQGNSA. Germline trimming cut 4 bases from V and 2 bases from J; bases unmatched to any gene: 6. The CDR3 has 16 amino acids. The CDR3 loop reads CASSSRGRGTNEKLFF. The DNA of the CDR3 is TGTGCCAGCAGCTCCAGGGGGCGCGGTACTAATGAAAAACTGTTTTTT.

The chain carries TRBV27 and TRBJ1-2; the D gene is possibly TRBD1 (6 bases). CDR3 length: 13 residues. The V gene's germline CDR1 is MNHEY and CDR2 SMNVEV (reference sequence). V was trimmed by 6 bases and J by 2 bases, leaving 10 bases between them. This chain's CDR3 is CASRGQQNYGYTF. The CDR3 DNA reads as TGTGCCAGCAGAGGACAGCAGAACTATGGCTACACCTTC.

This clone was observed a single time. The V call is TRBV28, the J call TRBJ1-5; 7 bases are shared with TRBD1. This CDR3 spans 16 amino acids. V lost 2 bases, J lost 3 bases, and 7 bases stayed unmatched. In germline, CDR1 is MDHEN, CDR2 SYDVKM. CDR3 coding DNA: TGTGCCAGCAGTTTAAGGACAGGAGGATACAATCAGCCCCAGCATTTT. Encoded protein: CASSLRTGGYNQPQHF.

The chain carries TRBV4-2 and TRBJ2-1; 13 nucleotides line up with TRBD2. Trimming took 0 bases from V and 5 from J; bases not matched to a gene: 4. CDR1 is LGHNA and CDR2 is YNFKEQ in the germline V gene. CDR3 length: 17 amino acids. This chain's CDR3 is CASSQERLAGGHNEQFF. The CDR3 nucleotides are TGTGCCAGCAGCCAAGAAAGACTAGCGGGAGGACACAATGAGCAGTTCTTC.